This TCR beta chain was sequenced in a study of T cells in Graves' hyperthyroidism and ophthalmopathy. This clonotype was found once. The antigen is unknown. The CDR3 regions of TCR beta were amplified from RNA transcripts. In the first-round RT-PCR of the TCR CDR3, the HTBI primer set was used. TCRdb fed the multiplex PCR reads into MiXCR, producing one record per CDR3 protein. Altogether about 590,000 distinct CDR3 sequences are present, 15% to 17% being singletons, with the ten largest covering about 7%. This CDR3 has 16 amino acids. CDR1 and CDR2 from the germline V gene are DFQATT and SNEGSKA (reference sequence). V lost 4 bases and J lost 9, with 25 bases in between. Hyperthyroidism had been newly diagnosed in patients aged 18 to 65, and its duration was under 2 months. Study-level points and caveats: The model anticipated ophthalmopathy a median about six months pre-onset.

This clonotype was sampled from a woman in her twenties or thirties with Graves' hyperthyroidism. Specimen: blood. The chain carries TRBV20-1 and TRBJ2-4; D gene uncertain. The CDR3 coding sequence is TGCAGTGCTATTTCGCAGGTCGAAGTCGGTTGGGGCATTCAGTACTTC. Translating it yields CSAISQVEVGWGIQYF.